The 18 T cell receptor beta chains below all came from one sample that was sequenced in a study of response to subunit inactivated influenza vaccine. From the RT-PCR reads, TCRdb called clonotypes with MiXCR, one entry per CDR3 protein. The table has a few hundred thousand distinct CDR3 sequences, roughly 9.7% seen once. The specimen comprised PBMCs from blood, sampled roughly 48 days after vaccination. All receptors derive from a man aged 50 to 59 who received an inactivated influenza vaccine.

The rearrangement uses TRBV12-3 or TRBV12-4 and TRBJ1-1; no clear D. This CDR3 region has 11 residues. Deletions cut 7 bases from V and 11 bases from J, with 14 bases between. The CDR3: CASIHAGYAFF. CDR3 DNA: TGTGCCAGCATTCATGCAGGATACGCTTTCTTT.

V and J are TRBV6-6 and TRBJ1-1; D is unclear. Trimming pared 0 bases from V and 6 bases from J, leaving 5 bases between. Germline values: CDR1 MNHNY, CDR2 SVGAGI (reference sequence). The CDR3 length is 12 residues. CDR3 in amino acids: CASSYSWAEAFF. The CDR3 nucleotides are TGTGCCAGCAGTTACTCCTGGGCTGAAGCTTTCTTT.

The chain uses TRBV5-1 and TRBJ2-7; 8 bases match TRBD2. Trimming cost V 0 bases and J 7 bases; bases outside gene matches: 18. Germline V gene data show CDR1 as SGHRS and CDR2 as YFSETQ. The CDR3 spans 18 residues. The CDR3 region is CASSLAIYYTSGGREQYF. In DNA, the CDR3 is TGCGCCAGCAGCTTGGCCATCTATTATACAAGCGGGGGCAGAGAGCAGTACTTC.

This clonotype was picked up a small number of times. The chain joins TRBV7-2 to TRBJ1-6; D call uncertain. V gave up 2 bases and J gave up 4 bases, with 12 bases separating them. CDR1 is SGHTA, CDR2 FQGNSA, per germline. This CDR3 contains 16 residues. CDR3 sequence (DNA): TGTGCCAGCAGCTTATCGAGCGGACTTTATAATTCACCCCTCCACTTT. Translated, it gives CASSLSSGLYNSPLHF.

With respect to this clonotype: Its ends do not fully match the called genes, so a read error is possible. This sequence joins TRBV6-2 or TRBV6-3 and TRBJ2-7; the D is unclear. There are 12 residues in the CDR3. Germline V gene data show CDR1 as MNHEY and CDR2 as SVGEGT. CDR3 in amino acids: CASSYSQFLQNF. In DNA form, the CDR3 reads TGTGCCAGCAGTTACTCGCAGTTTCTGCAGAACTTC.

This clonotype was seen only a few times. The chain recombines TRBV15 with TRBJ2-1, with 9 bases that match TRBD2. Germline CDR1 reads LNHNV; CDR2 reads YYDKDF (reference sequence). Unmatched junction bases numbered 10, after V lost 2 bases and J lost 8 bases. The CDR3 contains 16 residues. CDR3 loop: CATSRKWREGPDEQFF. For the CDR3, the DNA is TGTGCCACCAGCAGAAAGTGGCGGGAGGGCCCGGATGAGCAGTTCTTC.

This clonotype was seen a handful of times. V usage is TRBV11-1 and J usage is TRBJ2-3; 7 nucleotides align to TRBD1. Germline assignment: CDR1 SGHAT and CDR2 FQDESV (reference sequence). V dropped 5 bases and J dropped 3; count of bases not matched to a gene: 17. The CDR3 consists of 18 residues. CDR3 coding DNA: TGTGCCAGCAGCACTACAATTGGCAAGGGGGCGCGGACAGATACGCAGTATTTT. Its protein product is CASSTTIGKGARTDTQYF.

The gene calls are TRBV5-1 and TRBJ2-2, with a tentative D call TRBD2 (5 bases). The CDR3 is 16 amino acids. Per the germline V gene, CDR1 is SGHRS and CDR2 is YFSETQ. The V gene lost 4 bases and the J gene lost 0 bases, with 13 bases spanning the gap. In DNA, the CDR3 is TGCGCCAGCAGCGATAGTGCCGGGACGAACACCGGGGAGCTGTTTTTT. It specifies CASSDSAGTNTGELFF.

The rearrangement uses TRBV28 and TRBJ2-5, with 8 bases matching TRBD1. After removal of 4 bases from V and 1 base from J, the junction contained 8 bases not matched to a gene. Germline V gene data show CDR1 as MDHEN and CDR2 as SYDVKM. This CDR3 contains 16 residues. As DNA, the CDR3 is TGTGCCAGCAGTTGGACAATTGGGACAGGCCAAGAGACCCAGTACTTC. It is translated as CASSWTIGTGQETQYF.

Ten or more counts support this clonotype. The chain couples TRBV12-3 or TRBV12-4 to TRBJ2-7, with 10 bases identical to TRBD2. J gave up 5 bases and V 5 bases, and 9 bases lay outside the gene matches. The CDR3 length is 15 residues. The CDR3 DNA reads TGTGCCAGCAGTACGCTAGCGGGAGCCAGCAACGAGCAGTACTTC. Protein product: CASSTLAGASNEQYF.

This clonotype was counted ten times or more. The chain uses TRBV28 and TRBJ2-1, with 16 nucleotides matching TRBD2. CDR3 length: 17 amino acids. Germline CDR1 is MDHEN and CDR2 is SYDVKM. J was trimmed by 0 bases and V by 7 bases; bases with no gene match: 3. This chain's CDR3 is CASMGLAGGSSYNEQFF. CDR3 nucleotide sequence: TGTGCCAGCATGGGACTAGCGGGAGGGAGCTCCTACAATGAGCAGTTCTTC.

Here the CDR3 reads CASSYRGRTEAFF. DNA for the CDR3: TGTGCCAGCAGTTACAGGGGAAGGACTGAAGCTTTCTTT. The V and J genes are TRBV6-5 and TRBJ1-1, with D possibly matching TRBD1 (5 bases). The CDR3 is 13 residues long. The V gene lost 2 bases and the J gene lost 5 bases, with 9 bases spanning the gap. Germline lookup yields CDR1 MNHEY and CDR2 SVGAGI.

The rearrangement joins TRBV19 to TRBJ2-7; D possibly matches TRBD1 or TRBD2 (5 bases each). The CDR3 has 14 amino acids. Trimming left V 6 bases short and J 2 bases short, with 14 bases between. In germline, CDR1 is LNHDA, CDR2 SQIVND (reference sequence). The CDR3 is CASSGVGPPYEQYF. CDR3 coding DNA: TGTGCCAGTAGCGGTGTGGGACCACCCTACGAGCAGTACTTC.

This clonotype was counted between two and nine times. The chain joins TRBV7-2 to TRBJ2-7, with TRBD2 matching 9 bases. Germline V CDR1 and CDR2: SGHTA, FQGNSA. J lost 4 bases, V lost 1 base, and 5 bases had no gene match. The CDR3 spans 15 residues. CDR3 in amino acids: CASSLGALAGYEQYF. The CDR3 DNA sequence: TGTGCCAGCAGCTTAGGGGCGCTAGCGGGATACGAGCAGTACTTC.

The chain links TRBV18 to TRBJ1-3; D is unclear. Trimming shortened V by 8 bases and J by 0 bases, and 17 bases separated the two germline ends. The CDR3 loop spans 16 amino acids. Germline V lookup: CDR1 KGHSH, CDR2 LQKENI. The CDR3 here is CASTESQDNSGNTIYF. The CDR3 DNA is TGTGCCAGCACCGAGAGTCAGGATAACTCTGGAAACACCATATATTTT.

This clonotype was recorded many times. The V and J genes are TRBV12-3 or TRBV12-4 and TRBJ1-2; possibly TRBD1 for D (5 bases). The V end was cut by 5 bases, the J end by 6 bases, with 16 bases between. The CDR3 is made up of 14 amino acids. Written as DNA, the CDR3 is TGTGCCAGCAGTCCTAGGGGTCTAAGGGATGGCTACACCTTC. Protein: CASSPRGLRDGYTF.

This clonotype was counted ten times or more. The genes are TRBV20-1 and TRBJ2-7; 10 bases are a match to TRBD1. The CDR3 runs to 16 residues. Germline assignment: CDR1 DFQATT and CDR2 SNEGSKA (reference sequence). V dropped 5 bases and J dropped 1; count of bases not matched to a gene: 11. The CDR3 DNA reads as TGCAGTGCTGAAGACCCCGGGACAGGGGCATCCTACGAGCAGTACTTC. It specifies CSAEDPGTGASYEQYF.

This clonotype has only a few counts. V is TRBV3-1 and J is TRBJ2-1, with D perhaps matching TRBD1 (7 bases). The CDR3 spans 16 residues. Germline CDR1 reads LGHDT; CDR2 reads YNNKEL (reference sequence). V dropped 0 bases and J dropped 3 bases, with 12 bases sitting between them. The CDR3 reads CASSQEEGAYYNEQFF. In DNA, the CDR3 is TGTGCCAGCAGCCAAGAGGAGGGGGCCTACTACAATGAGCAGTTCTTC.